The clone carrying this T cell receptor (beta chain) showed up just a few times. Its target is unknown. TCRdb re-analysed the RT-PCR reads in MiXCR, keeping a single row per CDR3 protein. Of about 520,000 distinct CDR3 sequences listed, approximately 7.2% were seen once; the top ten hold about an eighth. In germline, CDR1 is LGHNA, CDR2 YSLEER. The CDR3 runs to 13 residues. Trimming removed 0 bases from V and 6 bases from J, with 9 bases in between. This sample is drawn from a study of response to subunit inactivated influenza vaccine. Findings of the study overall: Authors suggested each seasonal influenza vaccination recruits few new T cells.

The chain is built from TRBV4-3 and TRBJ2-7, with D hard to call. The sequence was collected from a man aged 50-75 years who received an inactivated influenza vaccine. The specimen was PBMCs from blood, collected roughly 24 months after vaccination. CDR3 amino acids: CASSQDLRAEQYF. For the CDR3, the DNA is TGCGCCAGCAGCCAAGACCTAAGGGCCGAGCAGTACTTC.